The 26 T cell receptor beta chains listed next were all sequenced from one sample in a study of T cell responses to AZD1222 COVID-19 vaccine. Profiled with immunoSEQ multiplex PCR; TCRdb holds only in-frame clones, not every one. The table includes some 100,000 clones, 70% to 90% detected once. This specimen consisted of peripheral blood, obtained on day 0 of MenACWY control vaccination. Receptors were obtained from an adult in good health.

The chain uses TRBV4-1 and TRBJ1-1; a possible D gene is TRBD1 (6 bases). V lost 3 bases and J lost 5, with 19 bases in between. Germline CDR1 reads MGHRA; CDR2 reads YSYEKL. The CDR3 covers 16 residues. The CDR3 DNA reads TGCGCCAGCAGCCAGACGATACTCAGGGGACCAACTGAAGCTTTCTTT. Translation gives CASSQTILRGPTEAFF.

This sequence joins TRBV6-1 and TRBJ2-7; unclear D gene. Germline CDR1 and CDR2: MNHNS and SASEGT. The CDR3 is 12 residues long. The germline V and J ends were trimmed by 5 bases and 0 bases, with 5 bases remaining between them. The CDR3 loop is CASSPSSYEQYF. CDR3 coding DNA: TGTGCCAGCAGTCCGAGCTCCTACGAGCAGTACTTC.

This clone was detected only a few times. For the CDR3, the DNA is TGTGCCAGCAGCCTAGGTCCCGTTAAGACCCAGTACTTC. Translated: CASSLGPVKTQYF. The V call is TRBV7-6, the J call TRBJ2-5; unclear D gene. Germline V gene data show CDR1 as SGHVS and CDR2 as FNYEAQ. The germline V and J ends were trimmed by 5 bases and 6 bases, with 13 bases remaining between them. The CDR3 spans 13 residues.

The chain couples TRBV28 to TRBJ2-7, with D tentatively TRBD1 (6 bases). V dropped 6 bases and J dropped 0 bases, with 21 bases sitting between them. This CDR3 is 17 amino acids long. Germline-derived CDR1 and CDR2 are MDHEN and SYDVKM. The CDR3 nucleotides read TGTGCCAGCAGCCGATTCCCCCCCAGGGGACCCTCCTACGAGCAGTACTTC. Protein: CASSRFPPRGPSYEQYF.

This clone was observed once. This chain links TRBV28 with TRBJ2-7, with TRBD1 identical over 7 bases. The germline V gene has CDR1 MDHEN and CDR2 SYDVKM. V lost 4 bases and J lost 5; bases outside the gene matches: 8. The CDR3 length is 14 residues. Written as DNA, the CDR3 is TGTGCCAGCAGTTCGGGACAGCCTCCCCACGAGCAGTACTTC. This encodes CASSSGQPPHEQYF.

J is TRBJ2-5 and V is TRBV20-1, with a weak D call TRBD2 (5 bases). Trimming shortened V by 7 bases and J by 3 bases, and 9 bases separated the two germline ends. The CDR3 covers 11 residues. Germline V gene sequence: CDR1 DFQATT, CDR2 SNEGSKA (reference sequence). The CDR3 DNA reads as TGCAGTGGGCTAGCAGAAGAGACCCAGTACTTC. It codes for CSGLAEETQYF.

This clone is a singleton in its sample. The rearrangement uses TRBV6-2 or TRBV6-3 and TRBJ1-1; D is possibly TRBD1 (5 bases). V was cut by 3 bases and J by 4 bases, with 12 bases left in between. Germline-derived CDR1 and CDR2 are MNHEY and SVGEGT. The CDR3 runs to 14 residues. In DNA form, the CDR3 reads TGTGCCAGCAGTTATGGGGCGGGTAGCACTGAAGCTTTCTTT. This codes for CASSYGAGSTEAFF.

CDR3 in amino acids: CASRWTAINYGYTF. As DNA, the CDR3 is TGTGCCAGCCGATGGACAGCAATCAACTATGGCTACACCTTC. The chain recombines TRBV5-8 with TRBJ1-2; maybe TRBD1 (6 bases). Germline V gene lookup returns CDR1 SGHTS and CDR2 YDEGEE. V lost 7 bases to trimming and J lost 2 bases, with 15 bases between them. The CDR3 contains 14 residues. Looking up the rest from reference TRBV5-8 and TRBJ1-2 gives the full variable domain: EAGVTQSPTHLIKTRGQQATLRCSPISGHTSVYWYQQALGLGLQFLLWYDEGEERNRGNFPPRFSGRQFPNYSSELNVNALELEDSALYLCASRWTAINYGYTFGSGTRLTVV.

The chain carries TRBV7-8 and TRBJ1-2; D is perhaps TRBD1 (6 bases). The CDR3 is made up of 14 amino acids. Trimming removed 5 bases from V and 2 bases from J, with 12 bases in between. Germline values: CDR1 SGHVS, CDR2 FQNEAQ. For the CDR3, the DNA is TGTGCCAGCAGCGAGGACAGCGCGAACTATGGCTACACCTTC. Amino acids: CASSEDSANYGYTF.

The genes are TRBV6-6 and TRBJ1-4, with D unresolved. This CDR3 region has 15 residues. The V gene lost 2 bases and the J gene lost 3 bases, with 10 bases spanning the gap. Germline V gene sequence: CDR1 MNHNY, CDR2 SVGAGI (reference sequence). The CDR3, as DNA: TGTGCCAGCAGTTACAGGGTTCTTCCTAATGAAAAACTGTTTTTT. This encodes CASSYRVLPNEKLFF.

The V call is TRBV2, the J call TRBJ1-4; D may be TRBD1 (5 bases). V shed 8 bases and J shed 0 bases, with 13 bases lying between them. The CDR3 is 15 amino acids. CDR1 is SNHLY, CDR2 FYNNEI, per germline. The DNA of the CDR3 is TGTGCCAGCGCGAACCAAGGGGCAACTAATGAAAAACTGTTTTTT. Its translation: CASANQGATNEKLFF.

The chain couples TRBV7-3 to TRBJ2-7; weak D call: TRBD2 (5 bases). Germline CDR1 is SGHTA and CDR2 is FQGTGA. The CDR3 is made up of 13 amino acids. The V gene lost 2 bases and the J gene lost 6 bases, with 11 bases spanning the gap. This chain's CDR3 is CASSLGASGEQYF. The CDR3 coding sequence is TGTGCCAGCAGCTTAGGAGCGAGCGGCGAGCAGTACTTC.

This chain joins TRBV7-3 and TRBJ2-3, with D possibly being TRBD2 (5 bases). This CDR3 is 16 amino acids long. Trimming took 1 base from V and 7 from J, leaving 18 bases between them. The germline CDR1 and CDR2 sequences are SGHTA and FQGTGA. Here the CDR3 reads CASSLNGAANGNTQYF. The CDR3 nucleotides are TGTGCCAGCAGCTTAAATGGAGCCGCCAACGGGAATACGCAGTATTTT.

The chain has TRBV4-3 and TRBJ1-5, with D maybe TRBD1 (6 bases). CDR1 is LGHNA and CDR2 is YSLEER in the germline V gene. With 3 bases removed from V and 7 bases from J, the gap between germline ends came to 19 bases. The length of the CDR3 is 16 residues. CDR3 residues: CASSQAAGATIQPQHF. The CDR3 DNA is TGCGCCAGCAGCCAGGCGGCAGGGGCAACGATCCAGCCCCAGCATTTT.

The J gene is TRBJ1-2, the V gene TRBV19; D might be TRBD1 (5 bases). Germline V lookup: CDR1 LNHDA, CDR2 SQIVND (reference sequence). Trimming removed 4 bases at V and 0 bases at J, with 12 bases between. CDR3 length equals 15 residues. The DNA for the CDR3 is TGTGCCAGTAGTACCGACAGAACTTCTAACTATGGCTACACCTTC. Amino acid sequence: CASSTDRTSNYGYTF.

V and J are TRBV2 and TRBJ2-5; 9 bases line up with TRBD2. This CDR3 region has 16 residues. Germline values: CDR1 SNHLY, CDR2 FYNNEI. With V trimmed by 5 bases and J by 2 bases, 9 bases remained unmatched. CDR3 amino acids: CASSSGGSGGQETQYF. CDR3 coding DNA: TGTGCCAGCAGTTCGGGGGGTAGCGGGGGACAAGAGACCCAGTACTTC.

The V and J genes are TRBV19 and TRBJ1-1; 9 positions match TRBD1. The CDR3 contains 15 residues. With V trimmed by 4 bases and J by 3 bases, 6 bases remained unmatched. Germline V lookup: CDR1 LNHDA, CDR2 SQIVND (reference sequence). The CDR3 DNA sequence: TGTGCCAGTAGTACCCGGGACAGGGCCCACACTGAAGCTTTCTTT. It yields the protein CASSTRDRAHTEAFF.

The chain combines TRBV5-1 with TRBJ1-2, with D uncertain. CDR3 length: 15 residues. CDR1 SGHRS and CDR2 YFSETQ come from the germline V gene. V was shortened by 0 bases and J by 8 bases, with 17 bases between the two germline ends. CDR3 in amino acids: CASSLEGPTTGGYTF. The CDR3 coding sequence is TGCGCCAGCAGCTTGGAAGGACCCACCACGGGGGGCTACACCTTC.

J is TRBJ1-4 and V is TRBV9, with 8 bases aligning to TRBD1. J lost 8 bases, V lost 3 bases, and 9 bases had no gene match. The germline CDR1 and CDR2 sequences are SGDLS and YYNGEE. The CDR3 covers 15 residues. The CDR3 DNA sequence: TGTGCCAGCAGCGGGGGAGGACAGGGATGGGAAAAACTGTTTTTT. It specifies CASSGGGQGWEKLFF.

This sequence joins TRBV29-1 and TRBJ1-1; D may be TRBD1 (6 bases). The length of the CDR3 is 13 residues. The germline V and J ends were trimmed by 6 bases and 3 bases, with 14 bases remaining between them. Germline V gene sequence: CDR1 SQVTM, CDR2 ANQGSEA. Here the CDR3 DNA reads TGCAGCGTCAACAGGGCGGGCGACACTGAAGCTTTCTTT. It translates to CSVNRAGDTEAFF.

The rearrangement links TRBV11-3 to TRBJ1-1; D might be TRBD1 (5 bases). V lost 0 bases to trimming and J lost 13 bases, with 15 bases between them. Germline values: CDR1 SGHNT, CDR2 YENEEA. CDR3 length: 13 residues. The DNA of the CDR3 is TGTGCCAGCAGCTTAGAATCGAGGGGTCGCTGTTTCTTT. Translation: CASSLESRGRCFF.

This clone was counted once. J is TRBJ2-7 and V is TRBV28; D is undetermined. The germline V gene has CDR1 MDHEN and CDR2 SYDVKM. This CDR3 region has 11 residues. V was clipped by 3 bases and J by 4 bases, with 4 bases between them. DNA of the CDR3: TGTGCCAGCAGTTTGGGGTACGAGCAGTACTTC. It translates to CASSLGYEQYF.

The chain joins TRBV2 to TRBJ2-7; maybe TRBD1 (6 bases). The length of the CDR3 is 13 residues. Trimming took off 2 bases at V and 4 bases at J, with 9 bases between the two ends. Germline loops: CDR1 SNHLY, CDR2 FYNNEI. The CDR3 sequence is CASSEQGIYEQYF. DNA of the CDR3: TGTGCCAGCAGTGAACAGGGGATTTACGAGCAGTACTTC.

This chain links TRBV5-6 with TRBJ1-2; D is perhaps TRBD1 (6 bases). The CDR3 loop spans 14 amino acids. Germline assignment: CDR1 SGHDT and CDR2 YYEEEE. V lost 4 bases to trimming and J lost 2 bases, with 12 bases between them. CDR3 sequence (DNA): TGTGCCAGCAGCCAAAACCAGGGGAACTATGGCTACACCTTC. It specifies CASSQNQGNYGYTF.

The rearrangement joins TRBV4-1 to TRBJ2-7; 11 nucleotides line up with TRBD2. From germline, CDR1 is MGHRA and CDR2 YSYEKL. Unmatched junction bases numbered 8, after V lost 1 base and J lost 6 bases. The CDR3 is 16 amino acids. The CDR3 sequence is CASSQVVAGGFSEQYF. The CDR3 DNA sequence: TGCGCCAGCAGCCAAGTTGTAGCGGGAGGGTTTTCCGAGCAGTACTTC.

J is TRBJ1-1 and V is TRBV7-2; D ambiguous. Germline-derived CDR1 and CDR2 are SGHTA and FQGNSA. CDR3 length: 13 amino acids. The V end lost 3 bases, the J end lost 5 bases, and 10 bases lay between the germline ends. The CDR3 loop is CASSFFGRTEAFF. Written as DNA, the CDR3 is TGTGCCAGCAGCTTTTTCGGGAGGACTGAAGCTTTCTTT.